The clone carrying this T cell receptor (beta chain) showed up just a few times. Antigen: not known. The sample belongs to a study of T-cell memory formation after mild COVID-19. Germline CDR1 SQVTM, CDR2 ANQGSEA. The CDR3 is made up of 13 amino acids. V was shortened by 5 bases and J by 0 bases, with 7 bases between the two germline ends. General study points: Clones that contracted from day 15 to 85 had balanced CD4/CD8; later expanders were CD4+ biased.

5'RACE, which relied on constant-segment primers, yielded TCR alpha and TCR beta cDNA libraries carrying sample barcodes and UMIs. TCRdb independently ran MiXCR on the 5' RACE reads; one entry per CDR3 protein. Of under 250,000 distinct CDR3 sequences listed, just over 15% are singletons. This receptor was obtained from an adult woman who had mild COVID-19 (a few samples of this study predate the infection). Cell type and time point are not known. Sequenced: PBMCs or a T cell subset sorted from them (not recorded which). The chain has TRBV29-1 and TRBJ2-2; D is uncertain. The CDR3 here is CSVRPTNTGELFF. The CDR3 DNA reads as TGCAGCGTTCGGCCGACGAACACCGGGGAGCTGTTTTTT.